This T cell receptor (beta chain) was captured in a study of OX40 agonist ivuxolimab in advanced cancers. Study background: Clinicians treated patients with ivuxolimab, an agonistic anti-OX40 (CD134) antibody.

V lost 3 bases, J lost 2 bases, and 6 bases stayed unmatched. The CDR3 consists of 17 residues. Germline assignment: CDR1 MDHEN and CDR2 SYDVKM. Cycle 7 day 1, cycle 4 day 1, and baseline were the timepoints at which blood was sampled. Only in-frame clones appear in the TCRdb table, and some are missing; sequencing was by immunoSEQ multiplex PCR. The sample includes 57,000 or so clones, around four fifths of them seen just once. The chain uses TRBV28 and TRBJ1-3; 11 bases are shared with TRBD1. The sequence was collected from an adult with an advanced solid tumor such as melanoma, head and neck, liver or kidney cancer. The source material was CD4+ or CD8+ T cells sorted from blood, sampled in a trial of the OX40 agonist ivuxolimab. The CDR3 DNA is TGTGCCAGCAGTTTGCCGGGACAGGGGGTGACTGGAAACACCATATATTTT. Translation: CASSLPGQGVTGNTIYF. The whole variable domain, remainder taken from reference TRBV28 and TRBJ1-3, is DVKVTQSSRYLVKRTGEKVFLECVQDMDHENMFWYRQDPGLGLRLIYFSYDVKMKEKGDIPEGYSVSREKKERFSLILESASTNQTSMYLCASSLPGQGVTGNTIYFGEGSWLTVV.